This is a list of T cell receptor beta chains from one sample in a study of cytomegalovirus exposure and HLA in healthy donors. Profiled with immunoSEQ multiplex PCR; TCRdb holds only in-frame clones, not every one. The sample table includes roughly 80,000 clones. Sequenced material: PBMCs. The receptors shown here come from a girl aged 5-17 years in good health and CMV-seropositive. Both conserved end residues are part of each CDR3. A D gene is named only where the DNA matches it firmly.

TGTGCCATCAGTGAGGGACAGGCCATTGGTGAGCAGTTCTTC,CAISEGQAIGEQFF,TRBD1,TRBJ2-1,TRBV10-3
TGTGCCACCAGCAGATATCAGGGAGGGGACACTGAAGCTTTCTTT,CATSRYQGGDTEAFF,NA,TRBJ1-1,TRBV15
TGTGCCAGCAGCTTAACACCGACTCCGGAGGACGAGCAGTACTTC,CASSLTPTPEDEQYF,NA,TRBJ2-7,TRBV7-9
TGTGCCAGCAGTAAAGGGCGGGGGGGCCTCACAGATAAGCAGTATTTT,CASSKGRGGLTDKQYF,TRBD2,TRBJ2-3,TRBV9
TGTGCCAGCAGCACGGACGGGGGGGCCGGGGAGCTGTTTTTT,CASSTDGGAGELFF,TRBD2,TRBJ2-2,TRBV5-4
TGTGCCAGCAGTTTACCCGGGACAGGGATCCTCTATGGCTACACCTTC,CASSLPGTGILYGYTF,TRBD1,TRBJ1-2,TRBV7-2
TGTGCCAGCTCACCACGCGCAGGGGGCGATGAAAAACTGTTTTTT,CASSPRAGGDEKLFF,TRBD1,TRBJ1-4,TRBV18
TGTGCCAGCAGCCTGGACAGGGAAGAGACCCAGTACTTC,CASSLDREETQYF,TRBD1,TRBJ2-5,TRBV7-9
TGTGCCAGCAGCCCGGACAGGGGATACGAGCAGTACTTC,CASSPDRGYEQYF,TRBD1,TRBJ2-7,TRBV7-3
TGTGCCAGCAGCCCAGAGTGGGCCGAGTTCAATGAGCAGTTCTTC,CASSPEWAEFNEQFF,NA,TRBJ2-1,TRBV7-9
TGCGCCAGCAGCCAAGATCGAGGGACAGGGGTTGAAAAACTGTTTTTT,CASSQDRGTGVEKLFF,TRBD1,TRBJ1-4,TRBV4-1
TGCGCCAGCAGCCAAAGCGCGGACAGGGCCACCGGGGAGCTGTTTTTT,CASSQSADRATGELFF,TRBD1,TRBJ2-2,TRBV4-3
TGTGCCAGCAGCTCCGCGGCAGGGGCTGGAAACACCATATATTTT,CASSSAAGAGNTIYF,NA,TRBJ1-3,TRBV7-6
TGTGCCTGGAGTGTTGAGCGGGGGGGGAACACCGGGGAGCTGTTTTTT,CAWSVERGGNTGELFF,TRBD2,TRBJ2-2,TRBV30
TGTGCCAGTAGAACGCCTTCTCAAGAGACCCAGTACTTC,CASRTPSQETQYF,NA,TRBJ2-5,TRBV7-9
TGTGCCAGCTCTCCCTGGGGGGGGGCCTCCGATCAGCCCCAGCATTTT,CASSPWGGASDQPQHF,NA,TRBJ1-5,TRBV7-8
TGTGCCACCAGCGACAGGGGTGAGACCCAGTACTTC,CATSDRGETQYF,TRBD1,TRBJ2-5,TRBV15
TGTGCCAGCAGTTTCAGCGAGCGGGGGAACTCAGATACGCAGTATTTT,CASSFSERGNSDTQYF,TRBD2,TRBJ2-3,TRBV27
TGCGCCAGCAGCCCGGGGACACAGAAAGAGACCCAGTACTTC,CASSPGTQKETQYF,NA,TRBJ2-5,TRBV5-1
TGCAGCGTTGAAGAGAGGGCAGGCGGGGTTAGGGGCTACACCTTC,CSVEERAGGVRGYTF,NA,TRBJ1-2,TRBV29-1
TGTGCCAGCTCATCTAACCGGGACAGAAACACCGGGGAGCTGTTTTTT,CASSSNRDRNTGELFF,TRBD1,TRBJ2-2,TRBV18
TGTGCCAGCAGCTTTGGGCAGAACAATCAGCCCCAGCATTTT,CASSFGQNNQPQHF,NA,TRBJ1-5,TRBV7-9
TGCGCCAGCAGCTCTGGGGGGGGCCCCAACACCGGGGAGCTGTTTTTT,CASSSGGGPNTGELFF,NA,TRBJ2-2,TRBV5-1
TGTGCCTGGAGTGCGGGGGATAATTCACCCCTCCACTTT,CAWSAGDNSPLHF,NA,TRBJ1-6,TRBV30
TGTGCCAGCTCACCACAGGGGAAGAACACTGAAGCTTTCTTT,CASSPQGKNTEAFF,NA,TRBJ1-1,TRBV18
TGTGCCAGTAGTGTCTCAGACAGGGTTGAGGCAGATACGCAGTATTTT,CASSVSDRVEADTQYF,TRBD1,TRBJ2-3,TRBV19